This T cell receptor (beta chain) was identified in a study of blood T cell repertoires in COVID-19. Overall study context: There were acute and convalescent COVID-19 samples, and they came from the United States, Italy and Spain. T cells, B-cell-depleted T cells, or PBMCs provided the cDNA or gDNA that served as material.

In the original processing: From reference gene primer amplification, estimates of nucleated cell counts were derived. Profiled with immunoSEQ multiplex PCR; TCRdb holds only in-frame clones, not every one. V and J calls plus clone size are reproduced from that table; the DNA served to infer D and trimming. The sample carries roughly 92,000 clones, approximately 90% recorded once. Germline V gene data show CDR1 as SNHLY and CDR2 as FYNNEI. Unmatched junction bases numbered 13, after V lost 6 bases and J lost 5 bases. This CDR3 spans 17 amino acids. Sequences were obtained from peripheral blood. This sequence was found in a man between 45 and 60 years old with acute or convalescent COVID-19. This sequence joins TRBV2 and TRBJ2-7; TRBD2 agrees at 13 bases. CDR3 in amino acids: CASRARLAGGLSDEQYF. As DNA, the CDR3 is TGTGCCAGCAGGGCCCGACTAGCGGGAGGACTGTCGGACGAGCAGTACTTC.